Included here is one TCR beta chain sequence, with context. The sample is drawn from a study of OX40 agonist ivuxolimab in advanced cancers. V lost 2 bases and J 6 bases, leaving 8 bases between the germline ends. Germline V CDR1 and CDR2: MNHEY, SMNVEV (reference sequence). The CDR3 contains 13 residues. The method was immunoSEQ multiplex PCR; TCRdb's version includes in-frame clones alone and lacks a portion of them. The table has roughly 41,000 clones, roughly 86% seen once; the top ten hold about 13%. V gene TRBV27 combines with J gene TRBJ1-5, with D unclear. This sequence was found in an adult with an advanced solid tumor such as melanoma, head and neck, liver or kidney cancer. This material consisted of CD4+ or CD8+ T cells sorted from blood, taken in a trial of the OX40 agonist ivuxolimab. The CDR3 loop is CASSLAHGQPQHF. The CDR3 coding sequence is TGTGCCAGCAGTTTAGCCCACGGTCAGCCCCAGCATTTT.